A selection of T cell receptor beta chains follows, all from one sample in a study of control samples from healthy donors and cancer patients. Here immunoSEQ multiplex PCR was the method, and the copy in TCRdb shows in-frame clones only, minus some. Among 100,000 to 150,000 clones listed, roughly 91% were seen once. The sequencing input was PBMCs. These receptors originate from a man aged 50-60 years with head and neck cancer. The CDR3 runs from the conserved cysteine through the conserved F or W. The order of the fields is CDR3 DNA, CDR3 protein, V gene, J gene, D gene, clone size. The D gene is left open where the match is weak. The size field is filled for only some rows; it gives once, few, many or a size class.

DNA: TGTGCCAGCAGCTTAGGGACAGGGGACTATGGCTACACCTTC
CDR3: CASSLGTGDYGYTF
V: TRBV13
J: TRBJ1-2
D: TRBD1
size: .

DNA: TGTGCCAGCAGCGCCGGCTACAATGAGCAGTTCTTC
CDR3: CASSAGYNEQFF
V: TRBV3-1/TRBV3-2
J: TRBJ2-1
D: .
size: .

DNA: TGTGCCAGCAGCTCATGGAGGGCGTTAGATACGCAGTATTTT
CDR3: CASSSWRALDTQYF
V: TRBV7-9
J: TRBJ2-3
D: .
size: .

DNA: TGTGCCAGCAGCGTAGAAATCGGTGGGGGACTGTTTTTT
CDR3: CASSVEIGGGLFF
V: TRBV9
J: TRBJ1-4
D: .
size: .

DNA: TGTGCCAGCAGTTTAGAGGGTCGCAATCAGCCCCAGCATTTT
CDR3: CASSLEGRNQPQHF
V: TRBV27
J: TRBJ1-5
D: .
size: .

DNA: TGTGCCAGTAGTCCGCAGACTGTAATCAGAAACATTCAGTACTTC
CDR3: CASSPQTVIRNIQYF
V: TRBV19
J: TRBJ2-4
D: .
size: .

DNA: TGTGCCATCAGGTCGTTGGGGGGCACAGATACGCAGTATTTT
CDR3: CAIRSLGGTDTQYF
V: TRBV10-3
J: TRBJ2-3
D: .
size: .

DNA: TGTGCCAGCAGTTTATTCGACGAGCAGTACTTC
CDR3: CASSLFDEQYF
V: TRBV12-3/TRBV12-4
J: TRBJ2-7
D: .
size: .

DNA: TGTGCCAGCAGTAGGGACAGGGGGGGCAATCAGCCCCAGCATTTT
CDR3: CASSRDRGGNQPQHF
V: TRBV6-2/TRBV6-3
J: TRBJ1-5
D: TRBD1
size: .

DNA: TGTGCCACCAGTGATCAGAAGAAAGGCTACGAGCAGTACTTC
CDR3: CATSDQKKGYEQYF
V: TRBV24-1
J: TRBJ2-7
D: .
size: .

DNA: TGTGCCAGCAGCTTCCGGGACAGGGGGACCGGGGAGCTGTTTTTT
CDR3: CASSFRDRGTGELFF
V: TRBV7-8
J: TRBJ2-2
D: TRBD1
size: .

DNA: TGTGCCAGCAGCATGACAGCTGGTTTTGCTCCGAACACTGAAGCTTTCTTT
CDR3: CASSMTAGFAPNTEAFF
V: TRBV5-4
J: TRBJ1-1
D: .
size: .

DNA: TGTGCCAGCAGCTTAGCGCAGGTTTACACCGGGGAGCTGTTTTTT
CDR3: CASSLAQVYTGELFF
V: TRBV7-9
J: TRBJ2-2
D: .
size: .

DNA: TGTGCCAGCAGCCAAGATATGCTTCAGGGGAATTCACCCCTCCACTTT
CDR3: CASSQDMLQGNSPLHF
V: TRBV3-1/TRBV3-2
J: TRBJ1-6
D: .
size: few

DNA: TGTGCCAGCAGTCCGGGACTAGCGGGGAGGTGGGAGACCCAGTACTTC
CDR3: CASSPGLAGRWETQYF
V: TRBV28
J: TRBJ2-5
D: TRBD2
size: .

DNA: TGTGCCATCAGTGAGTTAGGGGATGAGCAGTTCTTC
CDR3: CAISELGDEQFF
V: TRBV10-3
J: TRBJ2-1
D: .
size: .

DNA: TGTGCCATCAGTGAGTCGTCAGGCGGCTACACCTTC
CDR3: CAISESSGGYTF
V: TRBV10-3
J: TRBJ1-2
D: .
size: .

DNA: TGCAGTGCTAGTCAGGACGCCTCGAACACTGAAGCTTTCTTT
CDR3: CSASQDASNTEAFF
V: TRBV20-1
J: TRBJ1-1
D: .
size: .

DNA: TGTGCCAGCGGCCAAGAGACCCAGTACTTC
CDR3: CASGQETQYF
V: TRBV28
J: TRBJ2-5
D: .
size: .

DNA: TGTGCCAGCAGCGAGACACAGGGGGCCACAGATACGCAGTATTTT
CDR3: CASSETQGATDTQYF
V: TRBV11-2
J: TRBJ2-3
D: TRBD1
size: .

DNA: TGCGCCAGCAGCTTTGGAAGAAACACAGGGGTGGTAAACGAGCAGTACTTC
CDR3: CASSFGRNTGVVNEQYF
V: TRBV5-1
J: TRBJ2-7
D: TRBD1
size: .

DNA: TGTGCCAGCAGCTTCGGGGGAGGGTCACCCCTCCACTTT
CDR3: CASSFGGGSPLHF
V: TRBV7-3
J: TRBJ1-6
D: .
size: once

DNA: TGTGCCAGCAGCTTGGATTTGGGAGGACAGGGGATAAAGAACTATGGCTACACCTTC
CDR3: CASSLDLGGQGIKNYGYTF
V: TRBV5-5
J: TRBJ1-2
D: TRBD1
size: once

DNA: TGTGCCAGCAGCCCCCCCGACCGAGGGAACACTGAAGCTTTCTTT
CDR3: CASSPPDRGNTEAFF
V: TRBV7-6
J: TRBJ1-1
D: .
size: .

DNA: TGTGCCAGTACCCGGGCCGAAGGGACTGGAAACACCATATATTTT
CDR3: CASTRAEGTGNTIYF
V: TRBV19
J: TRBJ1-3
D: .
size: .

DNA: TGTGCCAGCTCTCCTCCCAGCACAGATACGCAGTATTTT
CDR3: CASSPPSTDTQYF
V: TRBV18
J: TRBJ2-3
D: .
size: .

DNA: TGTGCCAGCAGCCCTTGGGGACGGTTCGCCTCTGGAAACACCATATATTTT
CDR3: CASSPWGRFASGNTIYF
V: TRBV3-1/TRBV3-2
J: TRBJ1-3
D: .
size: .

DNA: TGTGCCAGCAGCGCAGGGACTAGCGGCCGTAAGGCCCAGTACTTC
CDR3: CASSAGTSGRKAQYF
V: TRBV9
J: TRBJ2-5
D: TRBD2
size: .

DNA: TGTGCCAGCAGCTTAGGGACAGGCTCGAACACCGGGGAGCTGTTTTTT
CDR3: CASSLGTGSNTGELFF
V: TRBV7-9
J: TRBJ2-2
D: TRBD1
size: .

DNA: TGTGCCAGCAGCATGCCCTCCAACAGGGAAGCTGAAGCTTTCTTT
CDR3: CASSMPSNREAEAFF
V: TRBV28
J: TRBJ1-1
D: .
size: .

DNA: TGTGCTAGCAGCTTCTCGAGCGGGGGCCTTATGGGCAATGAGCAGTTCTTC
CDR3: CASSFSSGGLMGNEQFF
V: TRBV7-2
J: TRBJ2-1
D: TRBD2
size: .

DNA: TGTGCCACCTCGGGGATTGGAAACACCATATATTTT
CDR3: CATSGIGNTIYF
V: TRBV2
J: TRBJ1-3
D: .
size: .

DNA: TGTGCCAGCAGCCCATTTTCCGGAGGGATCACTGAAGCTTTCTTT
CDR3: CASSPFSGGITEAFF
V: TRBV27
J: TRBJ1-1
D: .
size: once

DNA: TGTGCCACCAGTGATTCCGGGACAAAGGAGGGCTACACCTTC
CDR3: CATSDSGTKEGYTF
V: TRBV24-1
J: TRBJ1-2
D: .
size: .

DNA: TGTGCCAGTAGCGGTACCTCTGGAAACACCATATATTTT
CDR3: CASSGTSGNTIYF
V: TRBV19
J: TRBJ1-3
D: .
size: .

DNA: TGTGCCAGCAGCTTATCTAGGGGGGATTCACCCCTCCACTTT
CDR3: CASSLSRGDSPLHF
V: TRBV7-9
J: TRBJ1-6
D: .
size: .

DNA: TGTGCCAGCAGTGTAAGAGACAACAATGAGCAGTTCTTC
CDR3: CASSVRDNNEQFF
V: TRBV2
J: TRBJ2-1
D: .
size: .

DNA: TGTGCCAGCAGCTATATGGGACAGGATGGCGACGAGCAGTACTTC
CDR3: CASSYMGQDGDEQYF
V: TRBV5-8
J: TRBJ2-7
D: TRBD1
size: .

DNA: TGCAGCGTCCTCATGACAGGTCGTAACTATGGCTACACCTTC
CDR3: CSVLMTGRNYGYTF
V: TRBV29-1
J: TRBJ1-2
D: .
size: .

DNA: TGTGCCAGCAGCTTAGCGACAGGGAACTATGGCTACACCTTC
CDR3: CASSLATGNYGYTF
V: TRBV7-2
J: TRBJ1-2
D: TRBD1
size: .

DNA: TGTGCCAGCAGTCGACTCGAGAGCTCCTACAATGAGCAGTTCTTC
CDR3: CASSRLESSYNEQFF
V: TRBV2
J: TRBJ2-1
D: .
size: once

DNA: TGTGCCAGCAGCTTACAACAGGGCTATGGCTACACCTTC
CDR3: CASSLQQGYGYTF
V: TRBV7-9
J: TRBJ1-2
D: .
size: .

DNA: TGTGCCAGCAACGTTAATTATAGCGGGAAGGAGACCCAGTACTTC
CDR3: CASNVNYSGKETQYF
V: TRBV11-3
J: TRBJ2-5
D: TRBD2
size: .

DNA: TGTGCCAGCAGCTTGAGTGGTGGGTATAATCAGCCCCAGCATTTT
CDR3: CASSLSGGYNQPQHF
V: TRBV7-9
J: TRBJ1-5
D: .
size: .

DNA: TGTGCCAGCAGTTACTCGAGGACAGGGGGCGGTCAGCCCCAGCATTTT
CDR3: CASSYSRTGGGQPQHF
V: TRBV6-5
J: TRBJ1-5
D: TRBD1
size: .

DNA: TGTGCCATCAGTGTCGCAGACTACGAGCAGTACTTC
CDR3: CAISVADYEQYF
V: TRBV10-3
J: TRBJ2-7
D: .
size: few

DNA: TGTGCCACCAGTGCGGGACAGGGGGCTGTCTATGGCTACACCTTC
CDR3: CATSAGQGAVYGYTF
V: TRBV24-1
J: TRBJ1-2
D: TRBD1
size: .

DNA: TGCAGTGGGGAGTACACTGAAGCTTTCTTT
CDR3: CSGEYTEAFF
V: TRBV20-1
J: TRBJ1-1
D: .
size: .

DNA: TGTGCCAGCTCACCTAATACAGGGGGCAACTATGGCTACACCTTC
CDR3: CASSPNTGGNYGYTF
V: TRBV18
J: TRBJ1-2
D: TRBD1
size: .

DNA: TGTGCCAGCAGCCCCCGGTTGGGGGAAGCCCGCGGCGAGCAGTACTTC
CDR3: CASSPRLGEARGEQYF
V: TRBV9
J: TRBJ2-7
D: .
size: .

DNA: TGTGCCAGCACCTTATACTCGGGTGACACCGGGGAGCTGTTTTTT
CDR3: CASTLYSGDTGELFF
V: TRBV28
J: TRBJ2-2
D: .
size: .

DNA: TGTGCCAGCAGCCAGAAGGCTAGCGGGAGGGCAGATACGCAGTATTTT
CDR3: CASSQKASGRADTQYF
V: TRBV7-9
J: TRBJ2-3
D: TRBD2
size: .